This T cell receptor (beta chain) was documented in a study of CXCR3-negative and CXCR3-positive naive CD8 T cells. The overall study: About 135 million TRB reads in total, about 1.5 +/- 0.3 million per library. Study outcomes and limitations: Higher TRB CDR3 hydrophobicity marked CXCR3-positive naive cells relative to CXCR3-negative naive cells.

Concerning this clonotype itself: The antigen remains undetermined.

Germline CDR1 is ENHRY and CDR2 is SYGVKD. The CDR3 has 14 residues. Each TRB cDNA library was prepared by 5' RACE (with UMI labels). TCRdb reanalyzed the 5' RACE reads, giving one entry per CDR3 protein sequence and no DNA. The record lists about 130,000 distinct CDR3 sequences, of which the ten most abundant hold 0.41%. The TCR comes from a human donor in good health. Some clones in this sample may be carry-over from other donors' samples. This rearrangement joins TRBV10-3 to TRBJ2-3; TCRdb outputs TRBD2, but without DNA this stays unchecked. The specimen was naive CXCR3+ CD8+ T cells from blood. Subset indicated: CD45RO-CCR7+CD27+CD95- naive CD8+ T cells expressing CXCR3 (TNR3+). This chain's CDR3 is CAISEASLPDTQYF.